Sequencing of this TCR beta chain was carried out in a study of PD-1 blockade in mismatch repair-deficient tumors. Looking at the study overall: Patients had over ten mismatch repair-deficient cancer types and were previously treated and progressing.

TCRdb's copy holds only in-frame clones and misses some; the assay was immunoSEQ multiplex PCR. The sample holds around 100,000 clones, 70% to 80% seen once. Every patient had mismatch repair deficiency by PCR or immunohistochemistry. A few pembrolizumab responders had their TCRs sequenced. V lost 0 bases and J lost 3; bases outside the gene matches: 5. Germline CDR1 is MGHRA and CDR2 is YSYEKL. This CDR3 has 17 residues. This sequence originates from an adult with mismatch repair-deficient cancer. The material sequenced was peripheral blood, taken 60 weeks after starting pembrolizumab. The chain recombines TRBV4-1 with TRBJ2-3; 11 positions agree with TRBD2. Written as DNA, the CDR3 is TGCGCCAGCAGCCAAGATAGGGCTAGCGGGAGGACAGATACGCAGTATTTT. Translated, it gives CASSQDRASGRTDTQYF.